The T cell receptor beta chain described here comes from a study of T cell changes during pregnancy in multiple sclerosis. Trimming cost V 3 bases and J 4 bases; bases outside gene matches: 7. Looked up from germline, CDR1 is MNHEY and CDR2 is SMNVEV (reference sequence). This CDR3 spans 15 amino acids. Measured with immunoSEQ multiplex PCR; TCRdb has only the in-frame clones, and not every one. The data contain about 93,000 clones, 91% of them singletons. The chain employs TRBV27 and TRBJ2-7; 9 bases line up with TRBD2. The TCR sequence derives from a female donor in good health, enrolled as a control in a pregnancy study. The sequences come from peripheral blood, collected after pregnancy. CDR3 coding DNA: TGTGCCAGCAGTTTTGGCGGGGGGGGGTCTTACGAGCAGTACTTC. Its protein is CASSFGGGGSYEQYF.